The clone carrying this T cell receptor (beta chain) was counted only a few times. Its antigen is unknown. With the read ending 3 residues before the CDR3 end, the germline J gene is used to fill in that end. Clones were sequenced by immunoSEQ multiplex PCR, and TCRdb holds only the in-frame ones, with some missing. There are tens of thousands of clones in the sample, none observed a single time. This sample is drawn from a study of T cell clonality in common variable immunodeficiency. Study-wide results and caveats: Authors noted CVID clonality's cause needs subpopulation repertoire sequencing. Fewer deletions and N-nucleotide insertions were reportedly seen in common variable immunodeficiency TCR beta sequences.

Aged 9 to 64 years, CVID subjects averaged about 40 years old. With V trimmed by 5 bases and J by 4 bases, 6 bases remained unmatched. The CDR3 sequence is 14 residues long. Germline assignment: CDR1 DFQATT and CDR2 SNEGSKA (reference sequence). This clonotype originated in a human donor with common variable immunodeficiency. The sample was peripheral blood mononuclear cells. The chain couples TRBV20-1 to TRBJ2-1, with 9 bases identical to TRBD1. This CDR3 is CSALDRGIYNEQFF. The sequenced part of the CDR3 DNA is TGCAGTGCTTTAGACAGGGGGATTTACAATGAG.